Below, 15 T cell receptor beta chains from the same sample are listed, as sequenced in a study of persistence of HIV-infected CD4 T cells. For these receptors, no antigen is known. The libraries were made with immunoSEQ version 4 in survey mode. Repertoires were generated with immunoSEQ multiplex PCR, while TCRdb's copy carries only in-frame clones and drops some. This table holds 35,000 to 45,000 clones, 85% to 90% found once. Overlapping HIV-1 Gag 15-mer peptides at 0.85 to 1 ug per peptide per mL were used. Memory cells lacking CD40L and CD69 with high CD45RO were sorted. The sample here was cultured CD4+ T cells from PBMCs, taken from a patient who received antiretroviral therapy. The receptors originated from an adult with HIV. The donor label of this sample is uncertain.

The rearrangement joins TRBV18 to TRBJ2-6; 8 nucleotides align to TRBD1. The germline CDR1 and CDR2 sequences are KGHSH and LQKENI. Trimming cost V 2 bases and J 1 base; bases outside gene matches: 7. The CDR3 has 18 residues. The CDR3 bases are TGTGCCAGCTCACCATGGGGACAGGCGGTGTCTGGGGCCAACGTCCTGACTTTC. It translates to CASSPWGQAVSGANVLTF.

This clone was counted a few times. The chain carries TRBV28 and TRBJ1-1, with 8 bases matching TRBD1. The CDR3 runs 16 residues. In germline, CDR1 is MDHEN, CDR2 SYDVKM. Losses at the gene ends were 2 bases for V and 0 bases for J; bases not matched to a gene: 5. The CDR3 DNA reads TGTGCCAGCAGTTTAAGACAGGGGATAATGAACACTGAAGCTTTCTTT. This sequence encodes CASSLRQGIMNTEAFF.

This clone was seen a single time. The chain is built from TRBV1 and TRBJ1-6. TRBV1 has pseudogene status. This CDR3 contains 17 residues. This CDR3 reads CTSRGGWESSYNSPLHF. DNA of the CDR3: TGCACCAGCAGAGGAGGATGGGAGAGCTCCTATAATTCACCCCTCCACTTT.

The sample holds one count of this clone. The chain is built from TRBV10-3 and TRBJ2-2; the match to TRBD1 covers 7 bases. Trimming took 6 bases from V and 3 from J; bases not matched to a gene: 1. CDR1 is ENHRY and CDR2 is SYGVKD in the germline V gene. The CDR3 length is 13 residues. The CDR3 DNA is TGTGCCATCAGAGGGACAGACACCGGGGAGCTGTTTTTT. Encoded protein: CAIRGTDTGELFF.

The gene calls are TRBV28 and TRBJ2-7; the match to TRBD2 covers 7 bases. The ends lost 4 bases at V and 1 base at J; junction bases unmatched: 4. The CDR3 extends over 14 amino acids. Germline loops: CDR1 MDHEN, CDR2 SYDVKM. The CDR3 spells CASSSGGRSYEQYF. CDR3 in DNA: TGTGCCAGCAGTTCGGGAGGCAGATCCTACGAGCAGTACTTC.

V and J are TRBV18 and TRBJ2-3; D is undetermined. This CDR3 contains 13 residues. Trimming left V 1 base short and J 0 bases short, with 2 bases between. Germline CDR1 and CDR2: KGHSH and LQKENI. For the CDR3, the DNA is TGTGCCAGCTCACCACAGAGCACAGATACGCAGTATTTT. Its protein is CASSPQSTDTQYF.

The chain recombines TRBV6-2 or TRBV6-3 with TRBJ2-7; D not certain. From germline, CDR1 is MNHEY and CDR2 SVGEGT. CDR3 size: 15 residues. V gave up 5 bases and J gave up 2 bases, with 16 bases separating them. The CDR3 spells CASSRGLTAAYEQYF. CDR3 nucleotides: TGTGCCAGCAGTCGCGGTTTGACCGCAGCCTACGAGCAGTACTTC.

This chain joins TRBV3-1 (or the pseudogene TRBV3-2) and TRBJ2-2; 8 nucleotides align to TRBD2. Trimming at V came to 1 base and at J to 1 base, leaving 2 bases not matched to a gene. Per the germline V gene, CDR1 is LGHDT and CDR2 is YNNKEL (reference sequence). This CDR3 spans 16 amino acids. CDR3 in amino acids: CASSQGGGLNTGELFF. The CDR3 region has the DNA TGTGCCAGCAGCCAAGGCGGGGGGCTGAACACCGGGGAGCTGTTTTTT.

The V and J genes are TRBV28 and TRBJ1-4; no reliable D call. Trimming stripped 5 bases from V and 5 bases from J, with 12 bases between. The CDR3 totals 14 residues. Germline values: CDR1 MDHEN, CDR2 SYDVKM. This CDR3 reads CASSGLRPNEKLFF. The CDR3 bases are TGTGCCAGCAGTGGCCTGAGACCAAATGAAAAACTGTTTTTT.

Relative to its sample, this clone is medium-sized (0.01 to 0.1%). V is TRBV2 and J is TRBJ1-2; D is unclear. There are 13 residues in the CDR3. CDR1 SNHLY and CDR2 FYNNEI come from the germline V gene. Trimming took 3 bases from V and 8 from J, leaving 13 bases between them. The CDR3 protein is CASSEGRSSGYTF. DNA for the CDR3: TGTGCCAGCAGTGAGGGCAGGTCGTCCGGCTACACCTTC. The full variable domain, rest sourced from reference TRBV2 and TRBJ1-2, is EPEVTQTPSHQVTQMGQEVILRCVPISNHLYFYWYRQILGQKVEFLVSFYNNEISEKSEIFDDQFSVERPDGSNFTLKIRSTKLEDSAMYFCASSEGRSSGYTFGSGTRLTVV.

The chain uses TRBV6-7 and TRBJ2-1; perhaps TRBD2 as D (5 bases). TRBV6-7 is classed as an ORF, of uncertain function. V was pared by 6 bases and J by 3 bases, with 21 bases between. The length of the CDR3 is 17 residues. The CDR3 DNA reads TGTGCCAGCAGCGGGGTTTTTTCGGCATCTTACTACAATGAGCAGTTCTTC. Protein product: CASSGVFSASYYNEQFF.

The chain uses TRBV19 and TRBJ2-3; a weak D match, TRBD2 (6 bases). CDR3 length equals 15 residues. V dropped 5 bases and J dropped 3 bases, with 15 bases sitting between them. Germline assignment: CDR1 LNHDA and CDR2 SQIVND (reference sequence). The CDR3 spells CASSAPGEATDTQYF. CDR3 coding DNA: TGTGCCAGTAGTGCCCCCGGGGAGGCGACAGATACGCAGTATTTT.

The chain couples TRBV27 to TRBJ1-1; D is undetermined. V was shortened by 4 bases and J by 2 bases, with 8 bases between the two germline ends. The CDR3 runs 13 residues. In germline, CDR1 is MNHEY, CDR2 SMNVEV (reference sequence). The CDR3 loop is CASSSLGNTEAFF. DNA for the CDR3: TGTGCCAGCAGTTCCCTTGGTAACACTGAAGCTTTCTTT.

This clone was observed a single time. This chain connects TRBV29-1 to TRBJ1-2, with TRBD1 matching 9 bases. The junction had 5 bases not matched to a gene; V was cut back by 4 bases and J by 8 bases. Germline values: CDR1 SQVTM, CDR2 ANQGSEA. The CDR3 extends over 12 amino acids. The DNA of the CDR3 is TGCAGCGTTGGCGACAGGGGGAACGGCTACACCTTC. This codes for CSVGDRGNGYTF.

CDR3 sequence reads: CASSLGGTGGIYGYTF. In DNA form, the CDR3 reads TGTGCCAGCAGCTTAGGGGGGACAGGGGGCATCTATGGCTACACCTTC. This chain joins TRBV7-8 and TRBJ1-2; 12 bases line up with TRBD1. With 1 base clipped from V and 4 bases from J, the junction kept 4 bases outside the gene matches. Per germline, CDR1 SGHVS and CDR2 FQNEAQ. The CDR3 length is 16 residues.